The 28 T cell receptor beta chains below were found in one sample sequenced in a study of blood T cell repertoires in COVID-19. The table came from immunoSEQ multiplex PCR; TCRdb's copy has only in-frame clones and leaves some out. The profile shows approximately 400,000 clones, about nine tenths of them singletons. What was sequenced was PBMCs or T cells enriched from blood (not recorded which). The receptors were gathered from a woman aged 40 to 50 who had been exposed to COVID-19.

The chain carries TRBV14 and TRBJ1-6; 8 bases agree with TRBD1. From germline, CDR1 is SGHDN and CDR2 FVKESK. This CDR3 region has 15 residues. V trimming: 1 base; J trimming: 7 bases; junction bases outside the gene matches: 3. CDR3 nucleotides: TGTGCCAGCAGCCAAGGGACAGGGCGGAATTCACCCCTCCACTTT. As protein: CASSQGTGRNSPLHF.

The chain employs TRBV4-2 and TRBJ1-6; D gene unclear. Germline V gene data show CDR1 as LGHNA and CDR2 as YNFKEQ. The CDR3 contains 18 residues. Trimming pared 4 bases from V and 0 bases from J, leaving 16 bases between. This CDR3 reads CASSPLGREGSYNSPLHF. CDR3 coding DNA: TGTGCCAGCAGCCCCCTCGGGAGGGAGGGCTCCTATAATTCACCCCTCCACTTT.

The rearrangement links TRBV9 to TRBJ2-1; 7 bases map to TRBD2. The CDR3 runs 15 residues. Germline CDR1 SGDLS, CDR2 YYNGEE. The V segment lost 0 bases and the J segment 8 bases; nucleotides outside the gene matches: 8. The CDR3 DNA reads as TGTGCCAGCAGCGTAGCTACTGGACTAGTCCATGAGCAGTTCTTC. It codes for CASSVATGLVHEQFF.

The CDR3: CAWSVGTSGVYNEQFF. The DNA of the CDR3 is TGTGCCTGGAGTGTAGGTACTAGTGGGGTATACAATGAGCAGTTCTTC. The chain is built from TRBV30 and TRBJ2-1, with D possibly TRBD2 on 5 matching bases. Trimming cost V 0 bases and J 4 bases, with 16 bases left between them. The CDR3 loop spans 16 amino acids. Germline V gives CDR1 GTSNPN, CDR2 SVGIG (reference sequence).

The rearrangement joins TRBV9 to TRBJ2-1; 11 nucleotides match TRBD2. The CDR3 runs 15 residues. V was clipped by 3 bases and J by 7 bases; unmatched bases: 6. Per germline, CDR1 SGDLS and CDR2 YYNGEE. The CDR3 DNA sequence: TGTGCCAGCAGCGCCCTAGCGGGAGGATTAAATGAGCAGTTCTTC. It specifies CASSALAGGLNEQFF.

The CDR3 is CASSPGLSRPQHF. The CDR3 nucleotides are TGTGCCAGCAGTCCCGGGTTATCAAGGCCCCAGCATTTT. The chain uses TRBV12-3 or TRBV12-4 and TRBJ1-5; no reliable D call. The CDR3 loop spans 13 amino acids. The ends were cut back, 5 bases at V and 9 bases at J, with 14 bases in the middle.

Written as DNA, the CDR3 is TGTGCCAGCAGCATACAGGGGGGGGGCCCCAATGAGCAGTTCTTC. It specifies CASSIQGGGPNEQFF. The chain recombines TRBV2 with TRBJ2-1, with D possibly matching TRBD1 (8 bases). CDR1 and CDR2 (germline): SNHLY, FYNNEI. The length of the CDR3 is 15 residues. V gave up 6 bases and J gave up 6 bases, with 18 bases separating them. Full variable domain (outside the CDR3, taken from reference TRBV2 and TRBJ2-1): EPEVTQTPSHQVTQMGQEVILRCVPISNHLYFYWYRQILGQKVEFLVSFYNNEISEKSEIFDDQFSVERPDGSNFTLKIRSTKLEDSAMYFCASSIQGGGPNEQFFGPGTRLTVL.

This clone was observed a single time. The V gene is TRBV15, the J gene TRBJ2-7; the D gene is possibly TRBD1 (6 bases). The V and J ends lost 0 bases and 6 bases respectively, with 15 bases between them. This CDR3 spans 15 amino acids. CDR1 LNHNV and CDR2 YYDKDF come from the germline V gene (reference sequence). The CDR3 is CATSRDRGTRGEQYF. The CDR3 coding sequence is TGTGCCACCAGCAGAGATCGAGGGACAAGGGGCGAGCAGTACTTC.

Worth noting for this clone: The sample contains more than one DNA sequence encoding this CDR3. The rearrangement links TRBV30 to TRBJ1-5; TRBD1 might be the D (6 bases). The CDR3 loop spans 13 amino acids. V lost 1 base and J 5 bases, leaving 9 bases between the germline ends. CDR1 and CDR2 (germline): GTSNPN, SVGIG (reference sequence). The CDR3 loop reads CAWSGQGYQPQHF. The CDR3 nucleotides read TGTGCCTGGAGTGGCCAGGGGTATCAGCCCCAGCATTTT. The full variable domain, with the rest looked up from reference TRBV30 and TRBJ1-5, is SQTIHQWPATLVQPVGSPLSLECTVEGTSNPNLYWYRQAAGRGLQLLFYSVGIGQISSEVPQNLSASRPQDRQFILSSKKLLLSDSGFYLCAWSGQGYQPQHFGDGTRLSIL.

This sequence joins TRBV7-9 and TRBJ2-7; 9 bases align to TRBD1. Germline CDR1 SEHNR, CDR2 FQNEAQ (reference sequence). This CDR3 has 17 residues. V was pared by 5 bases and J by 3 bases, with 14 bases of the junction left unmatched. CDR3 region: CASSKSGQGSSHYEQYF. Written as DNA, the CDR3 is TGTGCCAGCAGCAAAAGCGGACAGGGGTCGTCCCACTACGAGCAGTACTTC.

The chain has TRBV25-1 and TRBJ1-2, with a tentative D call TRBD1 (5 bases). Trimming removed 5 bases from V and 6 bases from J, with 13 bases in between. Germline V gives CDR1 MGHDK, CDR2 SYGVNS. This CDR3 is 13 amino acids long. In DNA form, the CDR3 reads TGTGCCAGCAGTACAGGCGTTCGAGATGGCTACACCTTC. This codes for CASSTGVRDGYTF.

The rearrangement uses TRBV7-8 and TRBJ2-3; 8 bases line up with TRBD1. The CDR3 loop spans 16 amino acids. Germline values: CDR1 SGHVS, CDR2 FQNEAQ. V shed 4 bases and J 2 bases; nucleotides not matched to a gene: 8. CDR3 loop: CASSYGTGVLTDTQYF. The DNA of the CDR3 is TGTGCCAGCAGCTACGGGACAGGTGTTCTCACAGATACGCAGTATTTT.

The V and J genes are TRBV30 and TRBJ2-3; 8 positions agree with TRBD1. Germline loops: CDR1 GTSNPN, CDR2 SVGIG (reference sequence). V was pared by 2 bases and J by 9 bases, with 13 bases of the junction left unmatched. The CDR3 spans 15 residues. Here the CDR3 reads CAWSLTDRVSGTQYF. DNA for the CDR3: TGTGCCTGGAGTTTGACGGACAGGGTGTCAGGCACGCAGTATTTT.

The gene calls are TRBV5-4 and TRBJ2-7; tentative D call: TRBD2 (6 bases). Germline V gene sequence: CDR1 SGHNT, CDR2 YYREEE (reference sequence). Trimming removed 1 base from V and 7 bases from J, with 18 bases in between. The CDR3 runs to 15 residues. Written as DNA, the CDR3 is TGTGCCAGCAGCTTGTTATATCCAGGTGGAGGGGAGCAGTACTTC. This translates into CASSLLYPGGGEQYF.

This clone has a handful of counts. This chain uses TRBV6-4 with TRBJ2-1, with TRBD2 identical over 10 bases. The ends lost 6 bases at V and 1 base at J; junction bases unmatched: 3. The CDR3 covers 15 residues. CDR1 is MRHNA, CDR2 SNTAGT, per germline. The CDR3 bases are TGTGCCAGCAGCGTAGCGGGGGGTTCCTACAATGAGCAGTTCTTC. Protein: CASSVAGGSYNEQFF.

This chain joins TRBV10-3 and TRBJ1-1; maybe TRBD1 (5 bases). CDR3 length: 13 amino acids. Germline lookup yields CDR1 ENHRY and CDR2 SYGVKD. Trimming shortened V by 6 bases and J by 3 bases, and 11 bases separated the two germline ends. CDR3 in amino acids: CAIRPGFDTEAFF. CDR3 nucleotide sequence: TGTGCCATCAGGCCAGGGTTCGACACTGAAGCTTTCTTT.

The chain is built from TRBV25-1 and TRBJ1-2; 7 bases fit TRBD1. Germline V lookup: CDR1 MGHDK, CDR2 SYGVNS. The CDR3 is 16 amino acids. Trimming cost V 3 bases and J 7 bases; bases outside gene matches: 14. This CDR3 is CASSDYPRDRASGYTF. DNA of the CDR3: TGTGCCAGCAGTGACTACCCACGCGACAGGGCAAGTGGCTACACCTTC.

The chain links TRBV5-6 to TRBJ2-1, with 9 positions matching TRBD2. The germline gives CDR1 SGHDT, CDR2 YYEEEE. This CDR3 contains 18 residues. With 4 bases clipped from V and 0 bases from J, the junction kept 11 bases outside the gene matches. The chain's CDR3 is CASSRGSSGGYSYNEQFF. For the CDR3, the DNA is TGTGCCAGCAGCAGGGGGAGTAGCGGGGGCTACTCCTACAATGAGCAGTTCTTC.

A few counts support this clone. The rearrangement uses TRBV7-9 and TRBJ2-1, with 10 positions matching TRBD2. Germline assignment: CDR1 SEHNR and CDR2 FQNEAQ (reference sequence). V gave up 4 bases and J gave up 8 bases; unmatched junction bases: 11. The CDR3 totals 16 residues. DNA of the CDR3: TGTGCCAGCAGCTCCTATAGCGGGGGGTCCTCGCATGAGCAGTTCTTC. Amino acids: CASSSYSGGSSHEQFF. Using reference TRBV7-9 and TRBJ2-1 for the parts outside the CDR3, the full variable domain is DTGVSQNPRHKITKRGQNVTFRCDPISEHNRLYWYRQTLGQGPEFLTYFQNEAQLEKSRLLSDRFSAERPKGSFSTLEIQRTEQGDSAMYLCASSSYSGGSSHEQFFGPGTRLTVL.

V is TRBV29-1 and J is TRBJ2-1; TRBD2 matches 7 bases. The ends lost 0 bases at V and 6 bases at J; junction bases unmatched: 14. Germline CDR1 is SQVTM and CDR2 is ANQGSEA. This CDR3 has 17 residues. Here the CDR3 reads CSVEDRASGLRVNEQFF. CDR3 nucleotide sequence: TGCAGCGTTGAAGATCGGGCTAGCGGCCTGAGGGTCAATGAGCAGTTCTTC.

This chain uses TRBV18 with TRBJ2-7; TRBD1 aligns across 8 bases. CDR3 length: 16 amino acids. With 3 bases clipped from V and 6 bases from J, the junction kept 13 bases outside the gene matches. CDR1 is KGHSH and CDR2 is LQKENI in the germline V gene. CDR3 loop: CASSPPTRTGKGEQYF. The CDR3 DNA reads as TGTGCCAGCTCACCCCCCACCCGGACAGGGAAGGGCGAGCAGTACTTC.

This CDR3 reads CASSPRTGSSYEQYF. The CDR3 nucleotides read TGTGCCAGTAGTCCTCGGACGGGGAGCTCCTACGAGCAGTACTTC. The V call is TRBV19, the J call TRBJ2-7, with D perhaps TRBD2 (5 bases). CDR1 LNHDA and CDR2 SQIVND come from the germline V gene (reference sequence). The germline V and J ends were trimmed by 5 bases and 0 bases, with 14 bases remaining between them. There are 15 residues in the CDR3.

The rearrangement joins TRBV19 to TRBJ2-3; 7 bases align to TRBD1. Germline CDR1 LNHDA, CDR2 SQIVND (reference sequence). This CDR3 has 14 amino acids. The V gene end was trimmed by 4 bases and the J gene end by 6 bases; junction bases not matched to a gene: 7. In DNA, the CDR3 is TGTGCCAGTAGTAAGGTGCAGGGGGTGGATACGCAGTATTTT. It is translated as CASSKVQGVDTQYF.

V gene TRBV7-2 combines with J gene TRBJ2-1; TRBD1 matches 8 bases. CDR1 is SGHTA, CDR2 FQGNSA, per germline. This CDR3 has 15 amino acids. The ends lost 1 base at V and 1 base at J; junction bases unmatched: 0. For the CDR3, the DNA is TGTGCCAGCAGCTTAGGACAGGGGTCCTACAATGAGCAGTTCTTC. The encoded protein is CASSLGQGSYNEQFF.

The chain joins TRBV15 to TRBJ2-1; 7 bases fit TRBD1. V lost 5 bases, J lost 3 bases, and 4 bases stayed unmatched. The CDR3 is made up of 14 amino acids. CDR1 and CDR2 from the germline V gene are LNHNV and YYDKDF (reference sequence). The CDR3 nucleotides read TGTGCCACCAGCCGAAGACAGGGCTACAATGAGCAGTTCTTC. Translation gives CATSRRQGYNEQFF.

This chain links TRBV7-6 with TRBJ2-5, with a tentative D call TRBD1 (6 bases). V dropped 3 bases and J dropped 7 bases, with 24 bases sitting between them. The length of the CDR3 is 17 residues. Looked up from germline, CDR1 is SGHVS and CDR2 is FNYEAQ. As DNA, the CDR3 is TGTGCCAGCAGCTTTGGCAGTACAGGGCAAATAAAACGGACCCAGTACTTC. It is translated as CASSFGSTGQIKRTQYF.

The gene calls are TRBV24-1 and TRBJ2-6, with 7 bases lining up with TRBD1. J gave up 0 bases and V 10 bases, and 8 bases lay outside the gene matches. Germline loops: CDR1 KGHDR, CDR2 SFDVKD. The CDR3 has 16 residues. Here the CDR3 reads CATQGQKSSGANVLTF. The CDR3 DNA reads TGTGCCACTCAGGGACAGAAGAGCTCTGGGGCCAACGTCCTGACTTTC.

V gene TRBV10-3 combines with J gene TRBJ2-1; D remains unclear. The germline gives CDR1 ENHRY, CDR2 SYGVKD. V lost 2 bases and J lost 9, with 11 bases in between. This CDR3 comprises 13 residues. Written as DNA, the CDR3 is TGTGCCATCAGTGAGGCTAGTAGAGGTGAGCAGTTCTTC. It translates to CAISEASRGEQFF.